This T cell receptor (beta chain) derives from a study of blood T cell repertoires in COVID-19. About the research overall: Whether acute or convalescent, the COVID-19 samples came from the United States, Italy and Spain. T cells, B-cell-depleted T cells, or PBMCs provided the cDNA or gDNA that served as material.

The CDR3 runs 13 residues. Looked up from germline, CDR1 is LNHDA and CDR2 is SQIVND (reference sequence). Trimming took off 3 bases at V and 6 bases at J, with 12 bases between the two ends. In the original workflow: Amplification of reference gene primers provided the estimated nucleated cell counts. Measured with immunoSEQ multiplex PCR; TCRdb has only the in-frame clones, and not every one. From that table come the V and J calls and clone size; the DNA was used to work out D and trimming. The sample holds fewer than 120,000 clones, more than 75% seen once. The rearrangement links TRBV19 to TRBJ2-7; the D gene is possibly TRBD1 (5 bases). This receptor was obtained from a woman between 50 and 59 years old with acute or convalescent COVID-19. Sample: peripheral blood. The CDR3 is CASSIRGMGEQYF. CDR3 coding DNA: TGTGCCAGTAGTATTAGGGGAATGGGCGAGCAGTACTTC.